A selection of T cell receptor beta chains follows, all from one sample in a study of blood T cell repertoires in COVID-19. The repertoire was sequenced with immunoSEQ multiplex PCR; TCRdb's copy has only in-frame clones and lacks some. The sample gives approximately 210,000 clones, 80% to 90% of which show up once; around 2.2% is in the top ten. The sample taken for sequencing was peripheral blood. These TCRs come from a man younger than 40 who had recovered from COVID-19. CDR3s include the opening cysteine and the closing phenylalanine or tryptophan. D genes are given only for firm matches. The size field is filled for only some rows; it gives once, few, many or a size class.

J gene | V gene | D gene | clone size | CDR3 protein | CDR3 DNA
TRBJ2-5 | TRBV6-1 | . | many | CASSESSETQYF | TGTGCCAGCAGTGAATCGTCGGAGACCCAGTACTTC
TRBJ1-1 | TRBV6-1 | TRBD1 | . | CASSEPGRTGGRAFF | TGTGCCAGCAGTGAACCCGGTAGGACAGGGGGCCGAGCTTTCTTT
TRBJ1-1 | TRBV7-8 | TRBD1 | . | CASSPLPGGTNTEAFF | TGTGCCAGCAGCCCACTACCAGGGGGCACGAACACTGAAGCTTTCTTT
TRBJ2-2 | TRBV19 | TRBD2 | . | CASSSGSGSYTGELFF | TGTGCCAGTAGTTCGGGTAGCGGGTCATACACCGGGGAGCTGTTTTTT
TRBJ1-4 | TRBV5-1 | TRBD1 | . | CASSVQGAFNEKLFF | TGCGCCAGCAGCGTACAGGGGGCGTTCAATGAAAAACTGTTTTTT
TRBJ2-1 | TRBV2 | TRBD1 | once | CATGQGRYNEQFF | TGTGCCACCGGACAGGGGCGATACAATGAGCAGTTCTTC
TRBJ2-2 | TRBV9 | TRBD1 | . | CASRDRIDTGELFF | TGTGCCAGCAGGGACAGGATCGACACCGGGGAGCTGTTTTTT
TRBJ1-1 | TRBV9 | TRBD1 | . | CASSVSGAGGFNAEAFF | TGTGCCAGCAGCGTTTCGGGGGCAGGGGGCTTTAACGCTGAAGCTTTCTTT
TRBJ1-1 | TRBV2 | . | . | CASIFQGDDTEAFF | TGTGCCAGCATTTTTCAGGGTGATGACACTGAAGCTTTCTTT
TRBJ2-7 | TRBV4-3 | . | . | CASSQGGYEQYF | TGCGCCAGCAGCCAAGGAGGATACGAGCAGTACTTC
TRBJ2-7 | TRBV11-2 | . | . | CASSLGDNYYEQYF | TGTGCCAGCAGCTTAGGGGACAATTACTACGAGCAGTACTTC
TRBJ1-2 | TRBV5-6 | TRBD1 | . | CASSLEGRQGPYLGYGYTF | TGTGCCAGCAGCTTGGAAGGGCGACAGGGACCCTATTTAGGCTATGGCTACACCTTC
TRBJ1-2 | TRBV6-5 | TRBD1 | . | CASSSRQGRTNYGYTF | TGTGCCAGCAGTTCGAGACAGGGGAGAACTAACTATGGCTACACCTTC
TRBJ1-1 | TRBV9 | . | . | CASSVAGQGNTEAFF | TGTGCCAGCAGCGTAGCTGGCCAGGGGAACACTGAAGCTTTCTTT
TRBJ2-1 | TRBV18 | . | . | CASSPNLEGTGRNEQFF | TGTGCCAGCTCACCAAATCTTGAGGGTACGGGAAGGAATGAGCAGTTCTTC
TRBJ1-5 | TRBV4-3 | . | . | CASSQDSGGNQPQHF | TGCGCCAGCAGCCAAGATTCGGGGGGCAATCAGCCCCAGCATTTT
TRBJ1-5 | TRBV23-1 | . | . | CASSQCLQYHSNQPQHF | TGCGCCAGCAGTCAATGCCTTCAGTATCATAGCAATCAGCCCCAGCATTTT
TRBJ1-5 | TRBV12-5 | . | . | CASGFIAGWVGNQPQHF | TGTGCTAGTGGTTTTATCGCGGGGTGGGTTGGCAATCAGCCCCAGCATTTT
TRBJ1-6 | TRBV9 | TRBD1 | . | CASSVGQGGYNSPLHF | TGTGCCAGCAGCGTAGGACAGGGAGGTTATAATTCACCCCTCCACTTT
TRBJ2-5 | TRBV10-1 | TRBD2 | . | CASSEARGGQETQYF | TGCGCCAGCAGTGAAGCTCGGGGGGGCCAGGAGACCCAGTACTTC
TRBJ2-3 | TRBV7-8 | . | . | CASSFRTSTDTQYF | TGTGCCAGCAGTTTTAGAACTAGCACAGATACGCAGTATTTT
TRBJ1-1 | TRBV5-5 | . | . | CASSLGGSKGSEAFF | TGTGCCAGCAGCTTGGGAGGGTCCAAAGGCAGTGAAGCTTTCTTT
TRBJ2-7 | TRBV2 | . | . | CASSETQGFYEQYF | TGTGCCAGCAGTGAAACGCAGGGCTTTTACGAGCAGTACTTC
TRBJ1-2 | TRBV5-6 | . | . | CASSLAGANYGYTF | TGTGCCAGCAGCTTGGCAGGTGCGAACTATGGCTACACCTTC
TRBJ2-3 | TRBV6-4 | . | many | CASSEDTKDTQYF | TGTGCCAGCAGTGAGGACACCAAAGATACGCAGTATTTT
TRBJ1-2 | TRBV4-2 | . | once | CASRETTGLIGSGYTF | TGTGCCAGCAGGGAGACGACAGGCCTGATAGGAAGTGGCTACACCTTC
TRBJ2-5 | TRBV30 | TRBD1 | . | CAWSVGTAQETQYF | TGTGCCTGGAGTGTAGGGACAGCACAAGAGACCCAGTACTTC
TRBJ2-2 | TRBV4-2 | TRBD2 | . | CASSQAGPLTSGGAGELFF | TGTGCCAGCAGCCAGGCCGGCCCCCTGACTAGCGGGGGGGCCGGGGAGCTGTTTTTT
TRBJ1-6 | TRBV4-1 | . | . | CASSQDNKVRYSPLHF | TGCGCCAGCAGCCAAGATAACAAAGTCAGGTACTCACCCCTCCACTTT
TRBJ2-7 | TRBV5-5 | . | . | CASSLVETPYEQYF | TGTGCCAGCAGCTTGGTGGAGACGCCCTACGAGCAGTACTTC
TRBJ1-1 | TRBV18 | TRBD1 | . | CASSLTGPGTEAFF | TGTGCCAGCTCACTGACAGGGCCAGGCACTGAAGCTTTCTTT
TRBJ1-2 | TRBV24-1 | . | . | CATSDSGVNYGYTF | TGTGCCACCAGTGATTCCGGGGTTAACTATGGCTACACCTTC
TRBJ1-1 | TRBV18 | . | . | CASSPPSREAFF | TGTGCCAGCTCACCACCTTCGAGAGAAGCTTTCTTT
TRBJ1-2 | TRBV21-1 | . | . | CASSVPGQGANGYTF | TGTGCCAGCAGCGTTCCGGGACAGGGGGCGAATGGCTACACCTTC
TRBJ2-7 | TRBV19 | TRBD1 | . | CASVGQGYEQYF | TGTGCCAGTGTCGGACAGGGCTACGAGCAGTACTTC
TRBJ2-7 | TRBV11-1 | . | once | CASSLEVLVGGDEQYF | TGTGCCAGCAGCTTAGAGGTTTTGGTTGGAGGGGACGAGCAGTACTTC
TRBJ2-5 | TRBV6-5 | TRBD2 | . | CASDSGGGRETQYF | TGTGCCAGCGATAGCGGGGGTGGACGAGAGACCCAGTACTTC
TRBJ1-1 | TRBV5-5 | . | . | CASSLWGLEGTEAFF | TGTGCCAGCAGCTTGTGGGGCTTGGAGGGGACTGAAGCTTTCTTT
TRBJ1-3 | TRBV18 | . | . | CASSPTGAGNTIYF | TGTGCCAGCTCACCGACAGGAGCTGGAAACACCATATATTTT
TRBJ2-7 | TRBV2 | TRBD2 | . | CASSEARRGGYEQYF | TGTGCCAGCAGTGAAGCGCGACGCGGGGGCTACGAGCAGTACTTC
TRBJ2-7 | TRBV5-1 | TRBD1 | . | CASSLGTGAYEQYF | TGCGCCAGCAGCCTGGGGACAGGGGCCTACGAGCAGTACTTC